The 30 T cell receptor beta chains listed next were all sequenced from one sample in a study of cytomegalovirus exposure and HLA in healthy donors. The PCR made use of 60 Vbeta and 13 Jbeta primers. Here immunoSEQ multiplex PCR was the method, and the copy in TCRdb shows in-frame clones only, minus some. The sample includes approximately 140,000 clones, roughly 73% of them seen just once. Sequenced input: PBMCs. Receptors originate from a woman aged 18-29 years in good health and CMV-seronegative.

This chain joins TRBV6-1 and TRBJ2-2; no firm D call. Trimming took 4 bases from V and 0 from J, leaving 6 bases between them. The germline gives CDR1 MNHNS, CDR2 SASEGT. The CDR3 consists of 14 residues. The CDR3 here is CASSGRSNTGELFF. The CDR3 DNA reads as TGTGCCAGCAGTGGCCGGTCGAACACCGGGGAGCTGTTTTTT.

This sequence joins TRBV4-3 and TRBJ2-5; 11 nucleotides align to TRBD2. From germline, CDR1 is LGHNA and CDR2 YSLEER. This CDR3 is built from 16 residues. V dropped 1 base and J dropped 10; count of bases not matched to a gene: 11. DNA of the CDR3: TGCGCCAGCAGCCAAGTTAGCGGGGGGGCCGGAGGGGTCCAGTACTTC. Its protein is CASSQVSGGAGGVQYF.

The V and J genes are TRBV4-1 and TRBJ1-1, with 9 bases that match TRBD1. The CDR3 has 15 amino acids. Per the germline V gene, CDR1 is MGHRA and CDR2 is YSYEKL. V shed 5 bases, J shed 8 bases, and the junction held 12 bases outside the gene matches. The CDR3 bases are TGCGCCAGCAGCGGGCGAACACAGGGGGCAGGAGAAGCTTTCTTT. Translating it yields CASSGRTQGAGEAFF.

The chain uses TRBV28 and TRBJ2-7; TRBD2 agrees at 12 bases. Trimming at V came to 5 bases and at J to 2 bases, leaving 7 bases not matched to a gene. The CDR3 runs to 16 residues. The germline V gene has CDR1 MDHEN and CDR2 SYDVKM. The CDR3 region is CASSDGLAGTPYEQYF. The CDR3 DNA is TGTGCCAGCAGTGATGGACTAGCGGGGACTCCCTACGAGCAGTACTTC.

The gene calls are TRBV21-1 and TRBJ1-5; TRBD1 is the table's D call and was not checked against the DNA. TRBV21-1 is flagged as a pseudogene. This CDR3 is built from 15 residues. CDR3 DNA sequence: TGTGCCAGCAGCAACCGGGGACAGACGTATCAGCCCCAGCATTTT. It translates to CASSNRGQTYQPQHF.

The CDR3 coding sequence is TGTGCCAGCAGTCCCAGACAGGGCCACACCGGGGAGCTGTTTTTT. Translation: CASSPRQGHTGELFF. The chain employs TRBV27 and TRBJ2-2; 7 bases are a match to TRBD1. V was pared by 5 bases and J by 3 bases, with 6 bases of the junction left unmatched. This CDR3 has 15 residues. Germline-derived CDR1 and CDR2 are MNHEY and SMNVEV (reference sequence).

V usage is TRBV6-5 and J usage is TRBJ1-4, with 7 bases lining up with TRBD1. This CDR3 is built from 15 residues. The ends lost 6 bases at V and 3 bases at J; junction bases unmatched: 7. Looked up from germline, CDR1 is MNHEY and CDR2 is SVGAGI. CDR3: CASRPGGIANEKLFF. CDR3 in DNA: TGTGCCAGCAGACCAGGGGGGATAGCTAATGAAAAACTGTTTTTT.

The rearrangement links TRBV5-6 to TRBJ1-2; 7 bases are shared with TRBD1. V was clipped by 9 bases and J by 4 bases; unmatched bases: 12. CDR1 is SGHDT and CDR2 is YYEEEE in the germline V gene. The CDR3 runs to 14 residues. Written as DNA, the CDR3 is TGTGCCACCTCCCTACAGGGGTTGCTCTATGGCTACACCTTC. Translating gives CATSLQGLLYGYTF.

The CDR3 region is CASSGTPGGGTQYF. Here the CDR3 DNA reads TGCGCCAGCTCGGGGACCCCAGGGGGTGGCACGCAGTATTTT. The chain is built from TRBV5-1 and TRBJ2-3; 7 bases line up with TRBD1. J lost 9 bases, V lost 7 bases, and 14 bases had no gene match. Germline V lookup: CDR1 SGHRS, CDR2 YFSETQ. The CDR3 length is 14 residues.

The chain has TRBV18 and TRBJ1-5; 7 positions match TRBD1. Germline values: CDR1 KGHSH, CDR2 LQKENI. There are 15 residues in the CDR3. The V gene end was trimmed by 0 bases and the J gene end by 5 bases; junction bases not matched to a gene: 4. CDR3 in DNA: TGTGCCAGCTCACCACCGTACAGGGGCGATCAGCCCCAGCATTTT. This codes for CASSPPYRGDQPQHF. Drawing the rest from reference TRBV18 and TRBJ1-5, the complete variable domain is NAGVMQNPRHLVRRRGQEARLRCSPMKGHSHVYWYRQLPEEGLKFMVYLQKENIIDESGMPKERFSAEFPKEGPSILRIQQVVRGDSAAYFCASSPPYRGDQPQHFGDGTRLSIL.

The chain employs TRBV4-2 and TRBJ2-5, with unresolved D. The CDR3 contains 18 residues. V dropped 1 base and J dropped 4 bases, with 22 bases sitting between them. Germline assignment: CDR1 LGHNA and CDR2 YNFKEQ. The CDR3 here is CASSQGARRRTSGETQYF. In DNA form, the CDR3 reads TGTGCCAGCAGCCAAGGTGCTAGGAGACGTACTTCGGGAGAGACCCAGTACTTC.

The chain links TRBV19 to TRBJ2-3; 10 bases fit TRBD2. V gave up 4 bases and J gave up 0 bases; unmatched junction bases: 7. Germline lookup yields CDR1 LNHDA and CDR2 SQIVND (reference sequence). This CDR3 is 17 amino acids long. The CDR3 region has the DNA TGTGCCAGTAGTAGCGAGCGGGAGGGGGCTAGCACAGATACGCAGTATTTT. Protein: CASSSEREGASTDTQYF.

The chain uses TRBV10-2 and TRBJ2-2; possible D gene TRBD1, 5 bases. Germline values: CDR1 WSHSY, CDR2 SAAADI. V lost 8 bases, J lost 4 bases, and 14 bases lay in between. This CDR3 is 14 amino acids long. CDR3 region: CASQIQVGTGELFF. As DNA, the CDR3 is TGCGCCAGCCAAATACAGGTCGGCACCGGGGAGCTGTTTTTT.

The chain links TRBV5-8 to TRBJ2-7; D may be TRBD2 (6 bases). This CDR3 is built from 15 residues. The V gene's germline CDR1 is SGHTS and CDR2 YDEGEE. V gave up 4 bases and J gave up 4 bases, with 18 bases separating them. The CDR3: CASSPTGVGWYEQYF. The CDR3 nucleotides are TGTGCCAGCAGCCCGACGGGGGTTGGGTGGTACGAGCAGTACTTC.

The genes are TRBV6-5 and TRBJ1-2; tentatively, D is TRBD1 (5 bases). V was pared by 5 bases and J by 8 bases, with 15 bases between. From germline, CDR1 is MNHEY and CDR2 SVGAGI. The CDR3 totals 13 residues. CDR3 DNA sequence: TGTGCCAGCAGTGATCAGGGTCCTAGGGGCTACACCTTC. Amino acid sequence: CASSDQGPRGYTF.

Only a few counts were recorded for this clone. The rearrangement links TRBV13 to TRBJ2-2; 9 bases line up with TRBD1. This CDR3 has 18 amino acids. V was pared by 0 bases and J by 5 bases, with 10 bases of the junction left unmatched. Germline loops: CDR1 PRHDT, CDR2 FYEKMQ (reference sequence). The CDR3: CASSLGLLQGAPTGELFF. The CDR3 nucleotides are TGTGCCAGCAGCTTAGGCCTGTTACAGGGGGCGCCTACCGGGGAGCTGTTTTTT. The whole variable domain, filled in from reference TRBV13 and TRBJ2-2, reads AAGVIQSPRHLIKEKRETATLKCYPIPRHDTVYWYQQGPGQDPQFLISFYEKMQSDKGSIPDRFSAQQFSDYHSELNMSSLELGDSALYFCASSLGLLQGAPTGELFFGEGSRLTVL.

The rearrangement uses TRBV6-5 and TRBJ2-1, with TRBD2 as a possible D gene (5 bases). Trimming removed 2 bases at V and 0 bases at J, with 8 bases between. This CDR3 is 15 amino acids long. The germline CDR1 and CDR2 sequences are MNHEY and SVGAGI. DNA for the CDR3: TGTGCCAGCAGTTACGGGGAGAGCTCCTACAATGAGCAGTTCTTC. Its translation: CASSYGESSYNEQFF.

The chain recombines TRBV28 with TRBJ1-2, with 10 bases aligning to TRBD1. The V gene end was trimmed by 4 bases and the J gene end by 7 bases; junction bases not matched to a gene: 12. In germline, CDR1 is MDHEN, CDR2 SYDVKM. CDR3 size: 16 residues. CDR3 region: CASSSVGTGEGAGYTF. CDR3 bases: TGTGCCAGCAGTTCGGTTGGGACAGGGGAGGGCGCTGGCTACACCTTC.

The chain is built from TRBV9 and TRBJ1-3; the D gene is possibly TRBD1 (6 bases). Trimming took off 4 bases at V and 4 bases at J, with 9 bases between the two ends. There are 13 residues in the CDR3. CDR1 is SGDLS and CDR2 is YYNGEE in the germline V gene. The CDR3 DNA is TGTGCCAGCAGCACCAGGGGAGGAAACACCATATATTTT. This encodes CASSTRGGNTIYF.

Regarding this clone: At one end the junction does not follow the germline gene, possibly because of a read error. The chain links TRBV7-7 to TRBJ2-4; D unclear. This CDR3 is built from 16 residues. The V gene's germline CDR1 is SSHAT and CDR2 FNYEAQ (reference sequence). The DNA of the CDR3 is TGTGCTAGCAGCCCGAGACACGGCTGGGCCAAAAACATTCAGTACTTC. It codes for CASSPRHGWAKNIQYF.

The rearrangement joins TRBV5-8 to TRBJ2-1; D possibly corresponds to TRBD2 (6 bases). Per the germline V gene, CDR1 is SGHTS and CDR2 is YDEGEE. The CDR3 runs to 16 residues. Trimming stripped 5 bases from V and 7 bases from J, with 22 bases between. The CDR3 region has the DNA TGTGCCAGCAGGGGGGGAGCGAGGTTGGTTCCGAATGAGCAGTTCTTC. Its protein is CASRGGARLVPNEQFF. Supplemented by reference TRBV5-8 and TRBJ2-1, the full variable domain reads EAGVTQSPTHLIKTRGQQATLRCSPISGHTSVYWYQQALGLGLQFLLWYDEGEERNRGNFPPRFSGRQFPNYSSELNVNALELEDSALYLCASRGGARLVPNEQFFGPGTRLTVL.

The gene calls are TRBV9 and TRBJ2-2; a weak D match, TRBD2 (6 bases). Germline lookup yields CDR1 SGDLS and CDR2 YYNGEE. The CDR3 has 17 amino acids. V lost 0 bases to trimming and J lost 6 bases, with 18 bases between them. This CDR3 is CASSVEEGSVSAGELFF. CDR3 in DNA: TGTGCCAGCAGCGTAGAGGAGGGGTCTGTTTCCGCCGGGGAGCTGTTTTTT. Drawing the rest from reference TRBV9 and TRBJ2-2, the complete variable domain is DSGVTQTPKHLITATGQRVTLRCSPRSGDLSVYWYQQSLDQGLQFLIQYYNGEERAKGNILERFSAQQFPDLHSELNLSSLELGDSALYFCASSVEEGSVSAGELFFGEGSRLTVL.

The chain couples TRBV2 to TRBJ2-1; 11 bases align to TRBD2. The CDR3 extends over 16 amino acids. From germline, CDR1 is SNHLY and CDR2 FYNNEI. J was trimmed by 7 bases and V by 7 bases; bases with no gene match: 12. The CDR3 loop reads CASTRGSGRGGNEQFF. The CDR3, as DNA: TGTGCCAGCACTCGGGGTAGCGGGAGGGGGGGGAATGAGCAGTTCTTC. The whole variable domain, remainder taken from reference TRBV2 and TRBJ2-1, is EPEVTQTPSHQVTQMGQEVILRCVPISNHLYFYWYRQILGQKVEFLVSFYNNEISEKSEIFDDQFSVERPDGSNFTLKIRSTKLEDSAMYFCASTRGSGRGGNEQFFGPGTRLTVL.

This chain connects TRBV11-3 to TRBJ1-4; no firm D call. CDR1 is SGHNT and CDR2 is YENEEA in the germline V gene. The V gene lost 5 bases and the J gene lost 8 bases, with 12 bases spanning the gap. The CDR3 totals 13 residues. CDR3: CASSAGGTEKLFF. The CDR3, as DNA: TGTGCCAGCAGCGCGGGAGGTACGGAAAAACTGTTTTTT. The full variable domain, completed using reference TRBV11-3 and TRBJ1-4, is EAGVVQSPRYKIIEKKQPVAFWCNPISGHNTLYWYLQNLGQGPELLIRYENEEAVDDSQLPKDRFSAERLKGVDSTLKIQPAELGDSAVYLCASSAGGTEKLFFGSGTQLSVL.

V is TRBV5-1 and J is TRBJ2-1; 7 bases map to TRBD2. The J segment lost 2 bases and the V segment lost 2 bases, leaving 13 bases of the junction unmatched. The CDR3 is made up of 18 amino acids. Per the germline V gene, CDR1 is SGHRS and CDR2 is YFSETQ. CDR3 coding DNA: TGCGCCAGCAGCTTCTTGGGGGTTAGGACTAGGACCTACAATGAGCAGTTCTTC. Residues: CASSFLGVRTRTYNEQFF.

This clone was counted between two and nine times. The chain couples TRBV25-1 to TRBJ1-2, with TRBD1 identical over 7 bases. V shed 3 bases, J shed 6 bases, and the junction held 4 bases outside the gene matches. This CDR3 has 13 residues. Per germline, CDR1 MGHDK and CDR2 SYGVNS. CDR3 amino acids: CASSDGQANGYTF. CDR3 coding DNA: TGTGCCAGCAGTGACGGACAGGCAAATGGCTACACCTTC.

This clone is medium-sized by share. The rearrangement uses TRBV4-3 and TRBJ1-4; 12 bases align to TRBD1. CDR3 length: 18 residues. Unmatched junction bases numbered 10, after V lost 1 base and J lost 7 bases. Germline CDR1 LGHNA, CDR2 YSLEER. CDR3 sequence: CASSQGGQGAGWREKLFF. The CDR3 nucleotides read TGCGCCAGCAGCCAAGGGGGACAGGGGGCCGGATGGCGTGAAAAACTGTTTTTT.

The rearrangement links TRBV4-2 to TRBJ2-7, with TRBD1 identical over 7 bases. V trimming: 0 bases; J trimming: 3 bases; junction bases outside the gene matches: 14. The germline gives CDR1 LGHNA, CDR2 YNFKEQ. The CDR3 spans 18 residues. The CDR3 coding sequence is TGTGCCAGCAGCCAAGATAGGGGAGTGGGACAGTCTATCTACGAGCAGTACTTC. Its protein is CASSQDRGVGQSIYEQYF.

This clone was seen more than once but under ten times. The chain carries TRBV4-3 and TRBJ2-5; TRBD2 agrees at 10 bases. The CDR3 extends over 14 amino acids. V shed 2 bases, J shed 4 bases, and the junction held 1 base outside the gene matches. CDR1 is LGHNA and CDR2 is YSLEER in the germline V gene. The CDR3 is CASSQQRGGETQYF. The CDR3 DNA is TGCGCCAGCAGCCAACAGCGGGGGGGAGAGACCCAGTACTTC.

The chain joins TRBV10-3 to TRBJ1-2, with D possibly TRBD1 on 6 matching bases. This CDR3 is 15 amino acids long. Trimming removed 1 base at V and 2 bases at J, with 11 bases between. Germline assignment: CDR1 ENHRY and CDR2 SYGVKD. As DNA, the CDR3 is TGTGCCATCAGTGAGTTGTCAGGGGAAAACTATGGCTACACCTTC. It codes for CAISELSGENYGYTF.